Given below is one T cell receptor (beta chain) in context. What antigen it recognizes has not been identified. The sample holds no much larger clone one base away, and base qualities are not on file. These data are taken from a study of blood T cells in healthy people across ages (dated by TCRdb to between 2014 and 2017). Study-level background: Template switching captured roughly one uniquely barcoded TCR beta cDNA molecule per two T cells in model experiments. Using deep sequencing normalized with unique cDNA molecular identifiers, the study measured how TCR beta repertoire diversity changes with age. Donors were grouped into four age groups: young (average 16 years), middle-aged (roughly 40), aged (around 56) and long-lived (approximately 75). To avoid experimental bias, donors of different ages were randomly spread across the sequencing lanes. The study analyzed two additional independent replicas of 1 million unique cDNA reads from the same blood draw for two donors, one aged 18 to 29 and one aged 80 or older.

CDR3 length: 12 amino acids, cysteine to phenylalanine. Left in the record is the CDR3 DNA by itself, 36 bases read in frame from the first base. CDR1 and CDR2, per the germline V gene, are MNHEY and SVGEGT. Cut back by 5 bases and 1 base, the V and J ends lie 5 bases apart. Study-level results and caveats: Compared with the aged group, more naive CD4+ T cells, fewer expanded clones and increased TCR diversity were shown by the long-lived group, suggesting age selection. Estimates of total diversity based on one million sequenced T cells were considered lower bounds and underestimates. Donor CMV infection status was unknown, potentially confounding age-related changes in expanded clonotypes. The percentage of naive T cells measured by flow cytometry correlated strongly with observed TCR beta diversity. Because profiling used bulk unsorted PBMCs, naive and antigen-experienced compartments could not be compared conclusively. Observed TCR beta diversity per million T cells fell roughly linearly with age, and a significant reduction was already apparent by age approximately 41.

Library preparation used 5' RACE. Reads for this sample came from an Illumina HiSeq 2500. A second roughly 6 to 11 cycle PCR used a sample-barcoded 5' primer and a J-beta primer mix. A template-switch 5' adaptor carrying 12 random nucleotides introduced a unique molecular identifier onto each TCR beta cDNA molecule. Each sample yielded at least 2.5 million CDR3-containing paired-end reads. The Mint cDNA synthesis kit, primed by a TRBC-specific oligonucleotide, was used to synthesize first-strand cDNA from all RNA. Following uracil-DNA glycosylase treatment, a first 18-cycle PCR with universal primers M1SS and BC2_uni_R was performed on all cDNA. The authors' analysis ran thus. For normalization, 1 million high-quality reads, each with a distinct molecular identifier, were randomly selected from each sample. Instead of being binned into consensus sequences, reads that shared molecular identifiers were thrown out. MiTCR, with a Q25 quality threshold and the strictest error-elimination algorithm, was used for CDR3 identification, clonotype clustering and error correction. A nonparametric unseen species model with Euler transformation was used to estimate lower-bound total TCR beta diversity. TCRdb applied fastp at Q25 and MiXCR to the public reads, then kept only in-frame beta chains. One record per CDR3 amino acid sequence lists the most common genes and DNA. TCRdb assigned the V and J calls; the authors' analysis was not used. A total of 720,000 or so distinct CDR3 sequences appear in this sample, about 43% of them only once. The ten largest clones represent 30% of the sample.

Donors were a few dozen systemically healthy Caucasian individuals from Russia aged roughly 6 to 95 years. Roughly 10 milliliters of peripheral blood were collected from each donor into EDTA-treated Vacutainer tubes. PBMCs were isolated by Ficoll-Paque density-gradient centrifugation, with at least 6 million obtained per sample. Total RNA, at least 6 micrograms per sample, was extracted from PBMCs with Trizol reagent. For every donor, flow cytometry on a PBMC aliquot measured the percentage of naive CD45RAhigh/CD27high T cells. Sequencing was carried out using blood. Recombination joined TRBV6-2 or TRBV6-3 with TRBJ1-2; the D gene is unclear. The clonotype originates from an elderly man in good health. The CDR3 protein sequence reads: CASSNFNYGYTF. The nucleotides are TGTGCCAGCAGTAATTTTAACTATGGCTACACCTTC.